This TCR beta chain emerged from a study of blood T cell repertoires in COVID-19. Study at large: From T cells, B-cell-depleted T cells, or PBMCs came the material, which was cDNA or gDNA.

As handled by the study authors: The authors estimated nucleated cell counts from reference gene primer amplification. Only in-frame clones appear in the TCRdb table, and some are missing; sequencing was by immunoSEQ multiplex PCR. V and J calls and clone size are as listed in that table; D and trimming were resolved from the DNA. The profile shows 200,000 to 300,000 clones, about 93% of them singletons. Sequenced sample: peripheral blood. The receptor comes from a man younger than 45 with COVID-19, enrolled during active disease.

CDR3 coding DNA: TGTGCCAGCAGTATCACTCTCAGGGCAGATACGCAGTATTTT. Residues: CASSITLRADTQYF. The V gene is TRBV2, the J gene TRBJ2-3; tentative D call: TRBD1 (5 bases). This CDR3 spans 14 amino acids. Germline CDR1 SNHLY, CDR2 FYNNEI. V was clipped by 5 bases and J by 4 bases, with 13 bases between them.